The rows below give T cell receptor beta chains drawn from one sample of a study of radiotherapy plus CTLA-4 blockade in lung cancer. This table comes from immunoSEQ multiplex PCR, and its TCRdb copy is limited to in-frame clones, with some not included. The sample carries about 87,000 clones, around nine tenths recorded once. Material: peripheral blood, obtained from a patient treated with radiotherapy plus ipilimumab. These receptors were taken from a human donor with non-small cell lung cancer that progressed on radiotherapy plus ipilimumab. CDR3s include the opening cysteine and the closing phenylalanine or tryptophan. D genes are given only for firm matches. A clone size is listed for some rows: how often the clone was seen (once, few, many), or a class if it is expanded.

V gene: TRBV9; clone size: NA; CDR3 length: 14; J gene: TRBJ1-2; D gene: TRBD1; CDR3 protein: CASSVAGQNYGYTF; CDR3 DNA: TGTGCCAGCAGCGTAGCGGGACAGAACTATGGCTACACCTTC
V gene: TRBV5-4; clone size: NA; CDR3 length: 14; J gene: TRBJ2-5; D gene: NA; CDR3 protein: CASSPGTTQETQYF; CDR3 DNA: TGTGCCAGCAGCCCCGGGACAACCCAAGAGACCCAGTACTTC
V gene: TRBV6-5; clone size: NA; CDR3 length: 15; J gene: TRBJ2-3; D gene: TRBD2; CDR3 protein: CASSYVGRSTDTQYF; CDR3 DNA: TGTGCCAGCAGTTACGTCGGGAGGAGCACAGATACGCAGTATTTT
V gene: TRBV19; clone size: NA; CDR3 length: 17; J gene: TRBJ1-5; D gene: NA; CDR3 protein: CASSALGAGISNQPQHF; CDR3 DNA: TGTGCCAGTAGTGCCCTCGGGGCAGGGATTAGCAATCAGCCCCAGCATTTT
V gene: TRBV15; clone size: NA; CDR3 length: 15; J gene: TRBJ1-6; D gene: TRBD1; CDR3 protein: CATSRRDSYNSPLHF; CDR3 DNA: TGTGCCACCAGCAGGCGGGACAGCTATAATTCACCCCTCCACTTT
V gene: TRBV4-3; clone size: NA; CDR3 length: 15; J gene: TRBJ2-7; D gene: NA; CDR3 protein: CASSHEGGGGSEQYF; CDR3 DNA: TGCGCCAGCAGCCATGAGGGCGGTGGGGGGAGCGAGCAGTACTTC
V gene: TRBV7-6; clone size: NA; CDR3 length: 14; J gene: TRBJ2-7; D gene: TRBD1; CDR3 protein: CASSSGTGDYEQYF; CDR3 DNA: TGTGCCAGCAGCTCCGGGACAGGGGATTACGAGCAGTACTTC
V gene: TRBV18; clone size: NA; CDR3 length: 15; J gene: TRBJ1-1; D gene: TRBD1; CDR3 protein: CASSPTLTGAPEAFF; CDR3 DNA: TGTGCCAGCTCACCCACACTGACAGGGGCCCCTGAAGCTTTCTTT
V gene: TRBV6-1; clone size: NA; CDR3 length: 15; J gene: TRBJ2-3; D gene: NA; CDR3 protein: CASRISQASTDTQYF; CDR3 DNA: TGTGCCAGCAGGATTAGCCAGGCCTCCACAGATACGCAGTATTTT
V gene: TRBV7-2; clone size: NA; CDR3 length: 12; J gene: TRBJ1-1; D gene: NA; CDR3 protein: CANRLGGGEAFF; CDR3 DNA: TGTGCCAACCGCCTCGGGGGGGGTGAAGCTTTCTTT
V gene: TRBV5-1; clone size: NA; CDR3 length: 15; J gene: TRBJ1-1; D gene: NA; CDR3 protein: CASSSVSSRNTEAFF; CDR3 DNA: TGCGCCAGCAGCTCAGTTTCCTCCAGAAACACTGAAGCTTTCTTT
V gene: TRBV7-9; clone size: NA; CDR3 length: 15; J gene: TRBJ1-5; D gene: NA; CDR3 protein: CASSQTPPGNQPQHF; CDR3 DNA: TGTGCCAGCAGCCAAACGCCGCCCGGCAATCAGCCCCAGCATTTT
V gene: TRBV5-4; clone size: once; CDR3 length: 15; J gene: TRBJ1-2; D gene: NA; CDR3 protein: CASSLGQAPRSGYTF; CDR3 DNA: TGTGCCAGCAGCTTGGGACAGGCCCCGCGGTCGGGCTACACCTTC
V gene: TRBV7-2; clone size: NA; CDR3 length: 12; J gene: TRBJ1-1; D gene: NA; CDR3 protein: CASSLVVGDAFF; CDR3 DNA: TGTGCCAGCAGCTTAGTAGTAGGCGACGCTTTCTTT
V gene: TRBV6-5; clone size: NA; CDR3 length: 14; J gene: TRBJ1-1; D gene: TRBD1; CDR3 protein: CASRSDRGIYEAFF; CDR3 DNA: TGTGCCAGCAGATCGGACAGGGGAATTTATGAAGCTTTCTTT
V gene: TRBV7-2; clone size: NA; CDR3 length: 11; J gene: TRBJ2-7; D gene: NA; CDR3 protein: CASSRLGEQYF; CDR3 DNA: TGTGCCAGCAGCCGACTTGGGGAGCAGTACTTC
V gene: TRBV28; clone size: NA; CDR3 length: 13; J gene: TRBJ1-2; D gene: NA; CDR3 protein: CASKNGYNYGYTF; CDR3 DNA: TGTGCCAGCAAAAACGGGTACAACTATGGCTACACCTTC
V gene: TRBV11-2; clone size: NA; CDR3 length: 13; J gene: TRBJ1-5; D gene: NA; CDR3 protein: CASSLVSDQPQHF; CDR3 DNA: TGTGCCAGCAGCTTAGTCAGTGATCAGCCCCAGCATTTT
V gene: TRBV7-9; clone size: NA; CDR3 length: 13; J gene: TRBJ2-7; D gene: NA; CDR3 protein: CASSPWVSYEQYF; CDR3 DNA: TGTGCCAGCAGCCCCTGGGTATCCTACGAGCAGTACTTC
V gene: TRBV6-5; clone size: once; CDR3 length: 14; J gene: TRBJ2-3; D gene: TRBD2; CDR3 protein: CASSSGLASDTQYF; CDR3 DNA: TGTGCCAGCAGTTCCGGACTAGCCTCAGATACGCAGTATTTT
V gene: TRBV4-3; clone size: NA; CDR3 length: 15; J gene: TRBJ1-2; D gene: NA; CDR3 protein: CASSQARGGNYGYTF; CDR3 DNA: TGCGCCAGCAGCCAAGCGAGAGGCGGCAACTATGGCTACACCTTC
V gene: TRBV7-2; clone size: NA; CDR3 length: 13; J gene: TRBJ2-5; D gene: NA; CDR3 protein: CASSLAYQETQYF; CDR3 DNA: TGTGCCAGCAGCTTGGCGTACCAAGAGACCCAGTACTTC
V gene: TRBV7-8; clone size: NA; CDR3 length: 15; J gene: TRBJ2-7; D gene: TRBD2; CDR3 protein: CASSRSGGASYEQYF; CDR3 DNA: TGTGCCAGCAGTCGGAGCGGGGGGGCTTCCTACGAGCAGTACTTC
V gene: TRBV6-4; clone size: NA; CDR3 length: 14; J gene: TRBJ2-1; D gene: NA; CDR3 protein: CASKRQATVNEQFF; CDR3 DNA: TGTGCCAGCAAGCGGCAGGCCACCGTCAATGAGCAGTTCTTC
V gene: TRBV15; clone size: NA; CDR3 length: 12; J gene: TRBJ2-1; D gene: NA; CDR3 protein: CATSRHQGEQFF; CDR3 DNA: TGTGCCACCAGCAGGCACCAGGGCGAGCAGTTCTTC
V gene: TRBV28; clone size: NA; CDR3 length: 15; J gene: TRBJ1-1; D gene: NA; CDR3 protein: CASSRETGYGTEAFF; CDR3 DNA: TGTGCCAGCAGTAGAGAAACAGGGTATGGCACTGAAGCTTTCTTT
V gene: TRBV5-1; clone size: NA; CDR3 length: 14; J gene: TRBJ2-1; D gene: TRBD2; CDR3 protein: CASSLPSGNNEQFF; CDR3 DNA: TGCGCCAGCAGCCTCCCTAGCGGGAACAATGAGCAGTTCTTC
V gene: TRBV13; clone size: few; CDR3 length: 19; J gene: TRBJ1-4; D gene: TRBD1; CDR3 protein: CASSLIGSGQGPTNEKLFF; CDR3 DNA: TGTGCCAGCAGCTTAATAGGTTCCGGACAGGGCCCAACTAATGAAAAACTGTTTTTT
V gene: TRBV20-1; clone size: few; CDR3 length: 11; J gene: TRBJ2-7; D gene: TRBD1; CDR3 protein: CSAGQGYEQYF; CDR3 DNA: TGCAGTGCTGGACAGGGCTACGAGCAGTACTTC
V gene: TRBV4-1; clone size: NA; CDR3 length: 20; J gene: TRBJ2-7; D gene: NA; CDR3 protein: CASRRPSCNSRSLYSYEQYF; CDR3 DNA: TGCGCCAGCAGACGACCAAGTTGTAACTCCAGGAGTTTATACTCCTACGAGCAGTACTTC
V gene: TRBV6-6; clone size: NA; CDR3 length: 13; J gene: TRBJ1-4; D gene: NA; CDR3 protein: CASRGAQGEKLFF; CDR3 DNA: TGTGCCAGCAGGGGGGCGCAAGGTGAAAAACTGTTTTTT
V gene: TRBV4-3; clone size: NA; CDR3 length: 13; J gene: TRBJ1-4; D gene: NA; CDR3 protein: CASGRVANEKLFF; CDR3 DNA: TGCGCCAGTGGGAGGGTTGCTAATGAAAAACTGTTTTTT
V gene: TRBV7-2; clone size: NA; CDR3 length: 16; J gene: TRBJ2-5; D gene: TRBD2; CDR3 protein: CASSLAPWGRVETQYF; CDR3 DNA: TGTGCCAGCAGCTTAGCGCCCTGGGGGAGGGTGGAGACCCAGTACTTC
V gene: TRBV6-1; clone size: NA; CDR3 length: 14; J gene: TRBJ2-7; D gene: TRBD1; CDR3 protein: CASSNPDRGRWQYF; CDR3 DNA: TGTGCCAGCAGTAACCCGGACAGGGGGCGTTGGCAGTACTTC
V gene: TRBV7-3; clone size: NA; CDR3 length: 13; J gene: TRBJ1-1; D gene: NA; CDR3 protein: CASSTSRQGRAFF; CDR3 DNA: TGTGCCAGCAGCACCAGCCGTCAGGGGAGGGCTTTCTTT
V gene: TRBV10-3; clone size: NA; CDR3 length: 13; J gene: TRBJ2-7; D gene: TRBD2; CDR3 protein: CAIGREAMYEQYF; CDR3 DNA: TGTGCCATCGGGCGGGAGGCTATGTACGAGCAGTACTTC
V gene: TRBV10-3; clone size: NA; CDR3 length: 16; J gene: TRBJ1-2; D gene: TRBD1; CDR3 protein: CAISEGWQGVSYGYTF; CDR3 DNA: TGTGCCATCAGTGAAGGTTGGCAGGGGGTCTCCTATGGCTACACCTTC
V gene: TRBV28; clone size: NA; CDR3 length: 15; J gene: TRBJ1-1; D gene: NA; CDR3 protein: CASSPSGAVNTEAFF; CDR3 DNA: TGTGCCAGCAGTCCATCAGGTGCAGTGAACACTGAAGCTTTCTTT
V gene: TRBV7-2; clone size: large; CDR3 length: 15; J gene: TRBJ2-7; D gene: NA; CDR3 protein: CASSLLTGAGYEQYF; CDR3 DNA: TGTGCCAGCAGCCTCCTGACAGGAGCCGGTTACGAGCAGTACTTC
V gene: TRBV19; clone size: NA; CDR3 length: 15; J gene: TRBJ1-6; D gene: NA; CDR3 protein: CASRGVGIPYSPLHF; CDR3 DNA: TGTGCCAGTAGGGGTGTAGGGATTCCCTATTCACCCCTCCACTTT
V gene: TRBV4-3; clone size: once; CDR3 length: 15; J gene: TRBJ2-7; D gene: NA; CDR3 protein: CASSQGRGGLYEQYF; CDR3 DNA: TGCGCCAGCAGCCAAGGCAGGGGAGGCCTCTACGAGCAGTACTTC
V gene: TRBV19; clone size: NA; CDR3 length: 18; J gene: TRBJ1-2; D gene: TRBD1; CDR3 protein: CASRPAPGQGFSRYGYTF; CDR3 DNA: TGTGCCAGTAGACCCGCTCCGGGACAGGGTTTTTCCCGCTATGGCTACACCTTC
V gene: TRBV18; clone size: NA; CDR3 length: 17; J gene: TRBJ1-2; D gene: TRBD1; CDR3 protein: CASSLGRDRGHNYGYTF; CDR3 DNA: TGTGCCAGCTCACTAGGACGGGACAGGGGGCACAACTATGGCTACACCTTC
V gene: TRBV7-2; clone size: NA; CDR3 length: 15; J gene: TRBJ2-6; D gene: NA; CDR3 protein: CASSFRGSGANVLTF; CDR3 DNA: TGTGCCAGCAGCTTTAGGGGGTCTGGGGCCAACGTCCTGACTTTC
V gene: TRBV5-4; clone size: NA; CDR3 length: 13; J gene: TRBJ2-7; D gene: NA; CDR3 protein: CASSSGATYEQYF; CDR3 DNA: TGTGCCAGCAGCTCGGGCGCTACCTACGAGCAGTACTTC
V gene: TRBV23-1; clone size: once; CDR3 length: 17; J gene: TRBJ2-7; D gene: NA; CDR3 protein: CASSQPLYGEGDYEQYF; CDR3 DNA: TGCGCCAGCAGTCAACCCCTATATGGGGAGGGGGACTACGAGCAGTACTTC
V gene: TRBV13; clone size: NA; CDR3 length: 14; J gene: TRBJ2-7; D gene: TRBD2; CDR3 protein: CASSPRTSSSKRYF; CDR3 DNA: TGTGCCAGCAGCCCCCGGACTAGCTCTAGTAAGAGGTACTTC
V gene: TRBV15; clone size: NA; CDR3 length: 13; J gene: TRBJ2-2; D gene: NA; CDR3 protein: CATSRWDTGELFF; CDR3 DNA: TGTGCCACCAGCAGGTGGGACACCGGGGAGCTGTTTTTT